Described below is a single T cell receptor beta chain sequence and its context. The antigen remains undetermined. The data are from a study of glioma-infiltrating T cells. Study-wide points: Tissue-blood divergence was below expectation in non-neoplastic patients, above in gliomas. Tissue and blood shared very few CDR3 sequences.

Using RNA template, CDR3s of TCR alpha and beta were amplified with iRepertoire arm-PCR. TCRdb recomputed calls from the multiplex PCR reads with MiXCR, one row per CDR3 protein. The sample consists of over 130,000 distinct CDR3 sequences, about two fifths of them appearing once. The clonotype was recovered from a human donor with low-grade glioma or glioblastoma, undergoing nonglioma brain surgery, or in good health (not recorded which). Source material: glioma tissue, nonneoplastic brain tissue, or PBMCs (not recorded which).

The CDR3 bases are TGTGCCAGCTCACCCCAGTACGCGGACACAGATACGCAGTATTTT. Amino acid sequence: CASSPQYADTDTQYF. The V gene is TRBV6-5, the J gene TRBJ2-3; D is ambiguous. The ends were cut back, 8 bases at V and 2 bases at J, with 17 bases in the middle. Per the germline V gene, CDR1 is MNHEY and CDR2 is SVGAGI. This CDR3 region has 15 residues.